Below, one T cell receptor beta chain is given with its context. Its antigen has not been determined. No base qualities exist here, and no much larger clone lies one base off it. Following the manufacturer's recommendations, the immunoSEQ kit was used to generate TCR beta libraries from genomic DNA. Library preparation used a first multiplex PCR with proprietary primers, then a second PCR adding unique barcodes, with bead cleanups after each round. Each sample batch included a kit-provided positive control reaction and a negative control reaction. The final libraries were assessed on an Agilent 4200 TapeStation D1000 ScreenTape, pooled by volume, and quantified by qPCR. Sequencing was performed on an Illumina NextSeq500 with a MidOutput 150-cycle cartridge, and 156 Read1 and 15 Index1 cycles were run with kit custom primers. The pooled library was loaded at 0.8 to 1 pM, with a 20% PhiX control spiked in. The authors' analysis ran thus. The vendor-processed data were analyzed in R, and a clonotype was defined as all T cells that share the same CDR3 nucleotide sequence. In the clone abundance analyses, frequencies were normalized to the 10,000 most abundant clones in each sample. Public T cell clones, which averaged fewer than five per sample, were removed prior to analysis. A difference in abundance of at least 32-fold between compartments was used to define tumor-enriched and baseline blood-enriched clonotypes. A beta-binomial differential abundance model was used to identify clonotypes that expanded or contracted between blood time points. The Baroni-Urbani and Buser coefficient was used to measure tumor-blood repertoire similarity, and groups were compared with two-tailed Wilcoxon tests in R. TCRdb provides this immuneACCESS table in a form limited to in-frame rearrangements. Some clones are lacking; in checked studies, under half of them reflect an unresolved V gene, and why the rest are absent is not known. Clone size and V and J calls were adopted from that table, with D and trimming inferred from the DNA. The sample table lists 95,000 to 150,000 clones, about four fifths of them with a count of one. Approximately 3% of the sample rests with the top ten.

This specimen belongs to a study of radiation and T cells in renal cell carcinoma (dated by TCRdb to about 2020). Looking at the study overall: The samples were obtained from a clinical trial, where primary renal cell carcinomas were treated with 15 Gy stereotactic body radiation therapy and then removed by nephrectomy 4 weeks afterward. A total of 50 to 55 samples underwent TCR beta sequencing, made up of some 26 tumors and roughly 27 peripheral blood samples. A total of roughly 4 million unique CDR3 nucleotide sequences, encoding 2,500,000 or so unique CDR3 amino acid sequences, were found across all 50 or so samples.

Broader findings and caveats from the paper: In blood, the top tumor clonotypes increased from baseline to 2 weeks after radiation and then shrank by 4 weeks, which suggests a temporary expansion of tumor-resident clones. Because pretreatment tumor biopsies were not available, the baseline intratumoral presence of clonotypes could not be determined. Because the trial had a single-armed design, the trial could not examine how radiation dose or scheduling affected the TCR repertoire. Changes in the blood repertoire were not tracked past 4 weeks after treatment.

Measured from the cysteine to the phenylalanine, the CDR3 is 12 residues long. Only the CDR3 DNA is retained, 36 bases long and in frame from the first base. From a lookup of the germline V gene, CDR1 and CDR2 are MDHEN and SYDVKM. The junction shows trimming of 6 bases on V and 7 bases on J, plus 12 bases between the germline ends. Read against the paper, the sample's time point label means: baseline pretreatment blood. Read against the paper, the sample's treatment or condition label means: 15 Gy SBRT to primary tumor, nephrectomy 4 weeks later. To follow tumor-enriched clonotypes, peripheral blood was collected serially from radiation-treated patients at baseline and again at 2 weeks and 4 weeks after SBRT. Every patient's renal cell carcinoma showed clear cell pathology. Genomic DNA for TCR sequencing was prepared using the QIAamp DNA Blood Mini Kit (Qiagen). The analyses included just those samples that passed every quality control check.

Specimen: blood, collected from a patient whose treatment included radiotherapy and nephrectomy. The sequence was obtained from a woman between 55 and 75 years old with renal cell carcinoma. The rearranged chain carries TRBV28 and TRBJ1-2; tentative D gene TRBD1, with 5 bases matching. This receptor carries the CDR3 CASSQGTVGYTF. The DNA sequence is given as TGTGCCAGCAGCCAAGGGACTGTTGGCTACACCTTC.